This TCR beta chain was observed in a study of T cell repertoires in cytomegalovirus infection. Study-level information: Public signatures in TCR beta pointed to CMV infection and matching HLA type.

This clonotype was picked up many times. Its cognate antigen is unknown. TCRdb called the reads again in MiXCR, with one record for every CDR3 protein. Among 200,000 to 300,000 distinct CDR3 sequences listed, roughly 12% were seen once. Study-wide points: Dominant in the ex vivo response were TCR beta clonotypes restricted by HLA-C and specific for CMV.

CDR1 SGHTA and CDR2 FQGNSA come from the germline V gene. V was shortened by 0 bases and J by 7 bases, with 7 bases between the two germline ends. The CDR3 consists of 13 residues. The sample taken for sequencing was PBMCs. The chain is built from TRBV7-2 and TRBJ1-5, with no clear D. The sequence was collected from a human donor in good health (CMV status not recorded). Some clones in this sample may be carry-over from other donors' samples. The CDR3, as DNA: TGTGCCAGCAGCTTAGCGAGAGACCAGCCCCAGCATTTT. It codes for CASSLARDQPQHF.